This TCR beta chain was identified in a study of identical twins. Study-wide results and caveats: Reduced insertions were recorded for abundant cord blood beta clonotypes, with no such pattern in memory repertoires.

This clonotype occurred a few times. Its specificity is unknown. The CDR3 loop spans 18 amino acids. The germline CDR1 and CDR2 sequences are MNHEY and SVGAGI. V dropped 2 bases and J dropped 0 bases, with 17 bases sitting between them. TCRdb recomputed calls from the 5' RACE reads with MiXCR, one row per CDR3 protein. The repertoire consists of roughly 350,000 distinct CDR3 sequences, with 12% occurring once and the leading ten covering around 6.9%. The same sample was also studied in work on yellow fever vaccine responses in identical twins.

The sequencing sample was made of CD8+ T cells sorted from blood. This chain uses TRBV6-5 with TRBJ2-4; D perhaps matches TRBD1 (5 bases). The source is a woman under 30 in good health. The CDR3 sequence: CASSYPLTERGAKNIQYF. As DNA, the CDR3 is TGTGCCAGCAGTTACCCCTTGACAGAAAGAGGAGCCAAAAACATTCAGTACTTC.